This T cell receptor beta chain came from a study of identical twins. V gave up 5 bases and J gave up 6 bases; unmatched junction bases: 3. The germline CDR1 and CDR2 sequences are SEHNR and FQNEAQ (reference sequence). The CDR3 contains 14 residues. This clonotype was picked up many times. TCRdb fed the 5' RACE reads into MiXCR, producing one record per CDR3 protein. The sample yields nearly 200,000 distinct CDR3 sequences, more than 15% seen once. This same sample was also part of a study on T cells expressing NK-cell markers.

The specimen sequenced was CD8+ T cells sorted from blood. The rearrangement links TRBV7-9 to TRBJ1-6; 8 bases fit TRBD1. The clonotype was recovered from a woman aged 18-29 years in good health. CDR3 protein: CASSPGQGNSPLHF. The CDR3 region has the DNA TGTGCCAGCAGCCCCGGACAGGGTAATTCACCCCTCCACTTT.